Sequencing of this T cell receptor beta chain was carried out in a study of T cell responses to AZD1222 COVID-19 vaccine. Findings of the study overall: Just a handful of AZD1222 recipients tested seropositive at baseline. Donor demographics were predominantly white British with a female majority; clonal diversity may be underestimated.

Repertoires were generated with immunoSEQ multiplex PCR, while TCRdb's copy carries only in-frame clones and drops some. The sample contains approximately 110,000 clones, about 91% of which appear only once. In regard to this clone: Its target is unknown.

CDR3 length: 14 amino acids. V gave up 2 bases and J gave up 3 bases, with 7 bases separating them. Germline-derived CDR1 and CDR2 are SNHLY and FYNNEI. The V call is TRBV2, the J call TRBJ2-2, with D hard to call. Source: peripheral blood, taken on day 0 of AZD1222 vaccination. The sequence was obtained from an adult in good health. The chain's CDR3 is CASSELGHTGELFF. The CDR3 coding sequence is TGTGCCAGCAGTGAACTGGGTCACACCGGGGAGCTGTTTTTT. Together with reference TRBV2 and TRBJ2-2, the CDR3 gives the full variable domain: EPEVTQTPSHQVTQMGQEVILRCVPISNHLYFYWYRQILGQKVEFLVSFYNNEISEKSEIFDDQFSVERPDGSNFTLKIRSTKLEDSAMYFCASSELGHTGELFFGEGSRLTVL.